This note documents a single T cell receptor beta chain sequence. TCRdb re-derived calls from the reads in MiXCR, one entry per CDR3 protein. The sample has around 440,000 distinct CDR3 sequences, about 11% seen once. V lost 4 bases and J lost 4; bases outside the gene matches: 7. The CDR3 spans 15 residues. Germline values: CDR1 MNHEY, CDR2 SVGEGT. The data are from a study of T cell repertoires in cytomegalovirus infection. J is TRBJ2-1 and V is TRBV6-2 or TRBV6-3, with 7 bases fitting TRBD2. The sample was PBMCs. This TCR was sampled from a human donor in good health (CMV status not recorded). Some clones in this sample may be carry-over from other donors' samples. CDR3 sequence (DNA): TGTGCCAGCAGTTTTGCGGGAGCTTCTTACAATGAGCAGTTCTTC. It translates to CASSFAGASYNEQFF.